A selection of T cell receptor beta chains follows, all from one sample in a study of OX40 agonist ivuxolimab in advanced cancers. The data were produced by immunoSEQ multiplex PCR, yet TCRdb's version contains in-frame clones alone and is incomplete. The sample lists about 31,000 clones; approximately 85% were seen once. The input for sequencing was CD4+ or CD8+ T cells sorted from blood, taken in a trial of the OX40 agonist ivuxolimab. The receptors here all came from an adult with an advanced solid tumor such as melanoma, head and neck, liver or kidney cancer. Both conserved end residues are trimmed from each CDR3.

V	CDR3
TRBV29-1	SAHLPGPNQPQH
TRBV12-5	ASGSGVRDRLYEQY
TRBV9	ASSGEEDEQF
TRBV11-2	ASSFTGQITYEQY
TRBV28	ASSTPLRTAQETQY
TRBV10-3	AISESGGANTEAF
TRBV27	ASSLQIISGTSGMNEQF
TRBV27	ASSLPGAYEQY
TRBV28	ASSFGRGRNIQY
TRBV4-3	ASSQGAWGGIYGYT
TRBV7-9	ASSLRGTGGEYTEAF
TRBV7-6	ASSLAGAQETQY
TRBV13	ASNRQGFGSGNTIY
TRBV6-5	ASSYSTYTEAF
TRBV6-5	ASSYSTGLQETQY
TRBV7-2	ASSSGPDSYEQY
TRBV6-1	ASIIGSSGSPLH
TRBV5-1	ASSFLGGYEKLF
TRBV10-3	AISPSGSQETRY
TRBV27	ASTSSTDTQY
TRBV5-4	ASSLAGTAEAF
TRBV11-1	ASSSPGQGISEQY
TRBV27	ASSLGADSLSLVTDTQY